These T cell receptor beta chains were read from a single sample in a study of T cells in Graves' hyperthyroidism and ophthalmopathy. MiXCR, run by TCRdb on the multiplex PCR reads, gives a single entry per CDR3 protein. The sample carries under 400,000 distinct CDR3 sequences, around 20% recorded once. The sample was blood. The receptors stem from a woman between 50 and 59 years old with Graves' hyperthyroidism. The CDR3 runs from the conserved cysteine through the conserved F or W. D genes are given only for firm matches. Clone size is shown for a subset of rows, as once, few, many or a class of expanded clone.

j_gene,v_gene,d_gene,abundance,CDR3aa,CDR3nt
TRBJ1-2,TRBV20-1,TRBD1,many,CSARPTGDGGYTF,TGCAGTGCTAGACCGACAGGGGACGGTGGCTACACCTTC
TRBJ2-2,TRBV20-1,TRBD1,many,CSARGLNRGRGAGELFF,TGCAGTGCTAGAGGGCTAAACAGGGGGCGGGGCGCCGGGGAGCTGTTTTTT
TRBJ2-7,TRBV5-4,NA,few,CASSFPSVSVYEQYF,TGTGCCAGCAGCTTCCCAAGCGTTAGTGTCTACGAGCAGTACTTC
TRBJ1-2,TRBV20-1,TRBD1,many,CSAEPGTEYGYTF,TGCAGTGCAGAGCCCGGGACAGAGTATGGCTACACCTTC
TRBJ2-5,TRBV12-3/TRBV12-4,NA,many,CASSLGRKETQYF,TGTGCCAGCAGTTTGGGGCGAAAAGAGACCCAGTACTTC
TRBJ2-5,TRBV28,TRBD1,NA,CASSRDRGTETQYF,TGTGCCAGCAGCCGGGACAGGGGGACAGAGACCCAGTACTTC
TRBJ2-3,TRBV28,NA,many,CASSLSSPGRTDTQYF,TGTGCCAGCAGTCTGTCCAGCCCTGGTCGCACAGATACGCAGTATTTT
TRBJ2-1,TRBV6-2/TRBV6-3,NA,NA,CASSYPSGGEGNEQFF,TGTGCCAGCAGTTACCCGAGTGGGGGCGAAGGCAATGAGCAGTTCTTC
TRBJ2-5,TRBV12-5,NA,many,CASGLPTRVQETQYF,TGTGCTAGTGGTTTGCCCACTAGAGTCCAAGAGACCCAGTACTTC
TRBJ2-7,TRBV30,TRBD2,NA,CAWSLGLAGYEQYF,TGTGCCTGGAGTTTGGGACTAGCGGGATACGAGCAGTACTTC
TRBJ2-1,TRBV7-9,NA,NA,CASSLVVPENEQFF,TGTGCCAGCAGCTTAGTAGTCCCCGAAAATGAGCAGTTCTTC
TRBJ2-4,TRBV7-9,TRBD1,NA,CASSLEGAAAKNIQYF,TGTGCCAGCAGCTTAGAGGGGGCGGCAGCCAAAAACATTCAGTACTTC
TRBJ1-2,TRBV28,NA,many,CASSPLLHYGYTF,TGTGCCAGCAGTCCCCTGTTGCACTATGGCTACACCTTC
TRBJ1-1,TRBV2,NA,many,CAGREGRGTEAFF,TGTGCCGGGAGGGAAGGGCGCGGCACTGAAGCTTTCTTT
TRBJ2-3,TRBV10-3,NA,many,CAINRQTTDTQYF,TGTGCCATCAATCGGCAAACCACAGATACGCAGTATTTT
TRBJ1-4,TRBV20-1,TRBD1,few,CSVTGATNEKLFF,TGCAGTGTTACAGGGGCCACTAATGAAAAACTGTTTTTT
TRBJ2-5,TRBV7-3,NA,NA,CASSARVQETQYF,TGTGCCAGCAGCGCCAGGGTTCAAGAGACCCAGTACTTC
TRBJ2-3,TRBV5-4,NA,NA,CASSFLGGGISTDTQYF,TGTGCCAGCAGCTTTCTCGGAGGGGGGATATCGACAGATACGCAGTATTTT
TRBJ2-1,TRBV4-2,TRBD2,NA,CASSQVYGLAGVVTYNEQFF,TGTGCCAGCAGCCAAGTCTACGGACTAGCGGGAGTTGTCACCTACAATGAGCAGTTCTTC
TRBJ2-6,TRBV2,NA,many,CASSSGWNSGANVLTF,TGTGCCAGCAGTTCAGGGTGGAACTCTGGGGCCAACGTCCTGACTTTC
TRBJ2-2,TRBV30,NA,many,CAWSGGRDTGELFF,TGTGCCTGGAGTGGGGGGAGAGACACCGGGGAGCTGTTTTTT
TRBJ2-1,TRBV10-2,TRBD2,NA,CATTRTSGGAYEQFF,TGCGCCACCACCAGGACTAGCGGGGGGGCCTATGAGCAGTTCTTC
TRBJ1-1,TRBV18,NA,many,CASSPPGIGTEAFF,TGTGCCAGCTCACCACCGGGGATCGGGACTGAAGCTTTCTTT
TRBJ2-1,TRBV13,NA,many,CASSLWPPYNEQFF,TGTGCCAGCAGCCTTTGGCCTCCCTACAATGAGCAGTTCTTC
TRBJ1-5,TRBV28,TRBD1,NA,CASSPDRAFNQPQHF,TGTGCCAGCAGTCCTGACAGGGCGTTCAATCAGCCCCAGCATTTT
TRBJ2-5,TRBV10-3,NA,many,CAISGASAVQETQYF,TGTGCCATCAGTGGAGCTAGCGCGGTTCAAGAGACCCAGTACTTC
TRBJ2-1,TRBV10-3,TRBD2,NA,CAIRLGLAGDNEQFF,TGTGCCATCAGGCTGGGACTAGCGGGGGACAATGAGCAGTTCTTC
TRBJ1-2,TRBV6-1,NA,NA,CASSEALGPLSGYTF,TGTGCCAGCAGTGAAGCGCTCGGTCCGCTGAGCGGCTACACCTTC
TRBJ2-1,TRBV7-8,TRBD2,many,CASSPNSGSRYNEQFF,TGTGCCAGCAGCCCAAATAGCGGGAGTCGGTACAATGAGCAGTTCTTC
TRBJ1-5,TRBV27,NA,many,CASSLRGRSNQPQHF,TGTGCCAGCAGTTTAAGGGGCCGGAGCAATCAGCCCCAGCATTTT
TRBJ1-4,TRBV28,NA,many,CASRNEGRLVEKLFF,TGTGCCAGCAGAAACGAAGGACGGCTCGTTGAAAAACTGTTTTTT
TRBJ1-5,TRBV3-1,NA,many,CASSLTFHQPQHF,TGTGCCAGCAGCCTCACCTTCCATCAGCCCCAGCATTTT
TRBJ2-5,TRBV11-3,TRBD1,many,CASSSGTGNQETQYF,TGTGCCAGCAGCTCCGGGACAGGGAATCAGGAGACCCAGTACTTC
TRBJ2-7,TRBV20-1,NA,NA,CSARLPGGSYEQYF,TGCAGTGCTAGATTACCTGGTGGGTCCTACGAGCAGTACTTC
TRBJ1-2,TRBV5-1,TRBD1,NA,CASSLDRGSGGYTF,TGCGCCAGCAGCCTCGACAGGGGCTCGGGTGGCTACACCTTC
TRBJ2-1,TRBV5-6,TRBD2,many,CASSLFLAGDNEQFF,TGTGCCAGCAGCTTGTTTCTAGCGGGGGACAATGAGCAGTTCTTC
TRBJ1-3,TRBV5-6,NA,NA,CASSLGLNSGNTIYF,TGTGCCAGCAGCTTGGGGCTGAACTCTGGAAACACCATATATTTT
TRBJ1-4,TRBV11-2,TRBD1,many,CASSPGQAEKLFF,TGTGCCAGCAGCCCGGGACAGGCGGAAAAACTGTTTTTT
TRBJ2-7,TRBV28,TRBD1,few,CASISGTGFWLRSYEQYF,TGTGCCAGCATAAGCGGGACAGGGTTTTGGTTGAGATCCTACGAGCAGTACTTC
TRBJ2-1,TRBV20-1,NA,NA,CSATSSNEQFF,TGCAGTGCCACCAGCAGCAATGAGCAGTTCTTC
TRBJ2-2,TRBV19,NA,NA,CASSIQNTGELFF,TGTGCCAGTAGTATACAAAACACCGGGGAGCTGTTTTTT
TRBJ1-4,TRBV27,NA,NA,CASSSRGGGSEKLFF,TGTGCCAGCAGTTCCCGGGGGGGGGGCAGTGAAAAACTGTTTTTT
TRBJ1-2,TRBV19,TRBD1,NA,CASSAGQYGYTF,TGTGCCAGTAGTGCGGGACAGTATGGCTACACCTTC
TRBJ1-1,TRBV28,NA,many,CASKRNTEAFF,TGTGCCAGCAAGCGGAACACTGAAGCTTTCTTT
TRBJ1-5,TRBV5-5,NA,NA,CASSSGRRLNQPQHF,TGTGCCAGCAGCTCAGGAAGACGGCTCAATCAGCCCCAGCATTTT
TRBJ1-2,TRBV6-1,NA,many,CASSEASVHWGFRANYGYTF,TGTGCCAGCAGTGAAGCATCTGTACACTGGGGTTTCCGAGCTAACTATGGCTACACCTTC
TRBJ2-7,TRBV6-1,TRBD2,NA,CASSKGLLAYEQYF,TGTGCCAGCAGTAAGGGACTACTCGCCTACGAGCAGTACTTC
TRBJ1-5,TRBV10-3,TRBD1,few,CAISPGQSNQPQHF,TGTGCCATCAGTCCGGGACAGAGCAATCAGCCCCAGCATTTT
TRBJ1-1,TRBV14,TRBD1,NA,CASSLNRGPDTEAFF,TGTGCCAGCAGCCTTAACAGGGGGCCGGACACTGAAGCTTTCTTT
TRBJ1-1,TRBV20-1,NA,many,CSAETVGPVYTEAFF,TGCAGTGCTGAGACAGTAGGGCCCGTGTACACTGAAGCTTTCTTT
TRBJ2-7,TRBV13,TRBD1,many,CASSLGPGQDYEQYF,TGTGCCAGCAGCTTAGGCCCGGGACAGGACTACGAGCAGTACTTC
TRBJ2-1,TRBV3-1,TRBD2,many,CASSQFPGTSRDNEQFF,TGTGCCAGCAGCCAATTTCCCGGGACTAGCAGAGACAATGAGCAGTTCTTC